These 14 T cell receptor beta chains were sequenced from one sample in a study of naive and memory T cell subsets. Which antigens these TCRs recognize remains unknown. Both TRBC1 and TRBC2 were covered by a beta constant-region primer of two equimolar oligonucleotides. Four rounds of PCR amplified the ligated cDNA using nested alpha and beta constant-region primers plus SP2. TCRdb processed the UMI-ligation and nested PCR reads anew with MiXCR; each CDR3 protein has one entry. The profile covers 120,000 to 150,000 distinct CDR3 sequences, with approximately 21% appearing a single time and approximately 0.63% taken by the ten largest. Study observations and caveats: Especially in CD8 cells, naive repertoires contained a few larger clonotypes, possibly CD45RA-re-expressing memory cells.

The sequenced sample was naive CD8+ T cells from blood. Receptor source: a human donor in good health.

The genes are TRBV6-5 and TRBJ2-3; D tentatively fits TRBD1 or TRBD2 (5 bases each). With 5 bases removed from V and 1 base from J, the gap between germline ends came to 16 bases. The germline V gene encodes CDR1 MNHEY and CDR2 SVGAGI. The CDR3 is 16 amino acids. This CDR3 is CASSPQAGTGTDTQYF. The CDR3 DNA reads TGTGCCAGCAGTCCCCAAGCTGGGACGGGCACAGATACGCAGTATTTT.

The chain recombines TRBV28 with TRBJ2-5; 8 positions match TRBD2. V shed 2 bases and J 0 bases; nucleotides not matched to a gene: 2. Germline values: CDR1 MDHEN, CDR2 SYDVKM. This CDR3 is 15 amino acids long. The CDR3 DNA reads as TGTGCCAGCAGTTTACTAGCGGGCTACCAAGAGACCCAGTACTTC. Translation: CASSLLAGYQETQYF.

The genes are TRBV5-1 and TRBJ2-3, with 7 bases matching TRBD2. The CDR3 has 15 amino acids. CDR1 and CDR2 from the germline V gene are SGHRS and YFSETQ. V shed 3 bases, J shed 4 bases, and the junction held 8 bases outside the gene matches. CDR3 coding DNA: TGCGCCAGCAGCTCTGAGGGAGGGTTCCCAGATACGCAGTATTTT. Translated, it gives CASSSEGGFPDTQYF.

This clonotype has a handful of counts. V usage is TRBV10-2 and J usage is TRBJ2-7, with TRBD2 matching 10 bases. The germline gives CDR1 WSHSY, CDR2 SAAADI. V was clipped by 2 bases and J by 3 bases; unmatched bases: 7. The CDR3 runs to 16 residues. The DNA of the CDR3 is TGCGCCAGCAGTGAGCCTCTGGCTAGCGGGAGCTACGAGCAGTACTTC. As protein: CASSEPLASGSYEQYF.

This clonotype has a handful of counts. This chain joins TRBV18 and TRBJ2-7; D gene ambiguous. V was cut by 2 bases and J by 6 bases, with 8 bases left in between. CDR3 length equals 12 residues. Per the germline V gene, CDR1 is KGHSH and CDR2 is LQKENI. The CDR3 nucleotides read TGTGCCAGCTCACCAGACACCTTCGAGCAGTACTTC. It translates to CASSPDTFEQYF.

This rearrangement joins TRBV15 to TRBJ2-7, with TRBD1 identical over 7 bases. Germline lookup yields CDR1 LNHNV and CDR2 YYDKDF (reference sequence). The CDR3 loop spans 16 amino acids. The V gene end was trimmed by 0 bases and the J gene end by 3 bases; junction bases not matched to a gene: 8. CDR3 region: CATSRDRDSPFYEQYF. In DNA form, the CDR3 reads TGTGCCACCAGCAGAGACCGGGACAGCCCATTCTACGAGCAGTACTTC.

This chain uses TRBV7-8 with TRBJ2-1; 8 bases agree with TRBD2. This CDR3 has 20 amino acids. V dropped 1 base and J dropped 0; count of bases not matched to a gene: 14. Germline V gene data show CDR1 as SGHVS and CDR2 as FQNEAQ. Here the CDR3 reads CASSLDLGLAPTSSYNEQFF. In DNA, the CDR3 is TGTGCCAGCAGCTTAGACCTAGGACTAGCACCTACCAGCTCCTACAATGAGCAGTTCTTC.

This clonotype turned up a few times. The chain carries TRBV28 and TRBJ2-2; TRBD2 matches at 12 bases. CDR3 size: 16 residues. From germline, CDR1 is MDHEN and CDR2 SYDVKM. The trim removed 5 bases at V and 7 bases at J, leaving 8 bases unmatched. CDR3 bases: TGTGCCAGCAGTACCCCGACTAGCGGGAGTGTCGGGGAGCTGTTTTTT. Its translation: CASSTPTSGSVGELFF.

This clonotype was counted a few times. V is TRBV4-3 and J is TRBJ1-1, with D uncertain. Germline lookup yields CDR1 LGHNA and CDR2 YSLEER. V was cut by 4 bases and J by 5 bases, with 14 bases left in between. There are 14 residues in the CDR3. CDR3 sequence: CASSRVGGVTEAFF. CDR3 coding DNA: TGCGCCAGCAGCCGAGTTGGCGGGGTTACTGAAGCTTTCTTT.

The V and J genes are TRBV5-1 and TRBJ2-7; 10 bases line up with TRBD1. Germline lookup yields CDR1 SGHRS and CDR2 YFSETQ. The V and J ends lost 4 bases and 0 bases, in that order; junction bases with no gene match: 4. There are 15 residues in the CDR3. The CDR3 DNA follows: TGCGCCAGCAGCCCCGGGACAGGGGTCTCCTACGAGCAGTACTTC. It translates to CASSPGTGVSYEQYF.

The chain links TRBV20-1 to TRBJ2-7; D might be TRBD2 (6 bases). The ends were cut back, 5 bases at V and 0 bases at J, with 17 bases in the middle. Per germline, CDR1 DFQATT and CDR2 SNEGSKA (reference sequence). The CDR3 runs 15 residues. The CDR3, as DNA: TGCAGTGCTGACCGAACCCTAGCGAGCTCCTACGAGCAGTACTTC. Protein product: CSADRTLASSYEQYF.

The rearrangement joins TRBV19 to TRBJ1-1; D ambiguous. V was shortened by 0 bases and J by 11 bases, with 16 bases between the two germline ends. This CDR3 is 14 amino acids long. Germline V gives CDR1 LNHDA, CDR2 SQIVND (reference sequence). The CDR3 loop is CASSIEAGEHRAFF. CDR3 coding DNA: TGTGCCAGTAGTATAGAAGCAGGTGAGCACCGGGCTTTCTTT.

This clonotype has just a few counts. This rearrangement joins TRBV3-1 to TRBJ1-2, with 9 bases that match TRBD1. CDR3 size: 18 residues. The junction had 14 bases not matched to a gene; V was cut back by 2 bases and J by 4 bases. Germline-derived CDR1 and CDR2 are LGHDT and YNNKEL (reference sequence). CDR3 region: CASSQPEWTGEEGYGYTF. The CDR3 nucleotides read TGTGCCAGCAGCCAACCGGAATGGACAGGGGAAGAGGGCTATGGCTACACCTTC.

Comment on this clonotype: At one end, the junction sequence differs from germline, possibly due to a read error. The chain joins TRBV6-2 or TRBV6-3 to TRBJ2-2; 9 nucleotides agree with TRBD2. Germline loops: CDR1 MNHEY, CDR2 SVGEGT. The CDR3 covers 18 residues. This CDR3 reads CASSYHEAGGRGTGELSF. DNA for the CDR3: TGTGCCAGCAGCTACCACGAAGCGGGAGGCCGTGGCACCGGGGAGCTGTCTTTT.